This TCR beta chain was recorded in a study of blood T cell repertoires in COVID-19. As originally analysed: Amplification with reference gene primers provided the estimates of nucleated cell counts. The table came from immunoSEQ multiplex PCR; TCRdb's copy has only in-frame clones and leaves some out. Clone size and the V and J calls come from that table; the DNA yielded D and trimming. Of 140,000 to 150,000 clones detected, around 87% appear once; the ten largest clones hold less than 4%. The sample taken for sequencing was peripheral blood. This clonotype was sampled from an older woman with active COVID-19.

CDR3 sequence: CASSFRQRATDTQYF. CDR3 coding DNA: TGTGCCAGCAGCTTTAGACAGCGGGCCACAGATACGCAGTATTTT. V usage is TRBV11-2 and J usage is TRBJ2-3; D is possibly TRBD2 (6 bases). The V gene lost 3 bases and the J gene lost 2 bases, with 12 bases spanning the gap. CDR1 SGHAT and CDR2 FQNNGV come from the germline V gene. CDR3 length: 15 amino acids. The full variable domain, with the rest looked up from reference TRBV11-2 and TRBJ2-3, is EAGVAQSPRYKIIEKRQSVAFWCNPISGHATLYWYQQILGQGPKLLIQFQNNGVVDDSQLPKDRFSAERLKGVDSTLKIQPAKLEDSAVYLCASSFRQRATDTQYFGPGTRLTVL.